This T cell receptor (beta chain) came from a study of cytomegalovirus exposure and HLA in healthy donors. Findings and caveats of the study: Earlier results showed most TCR beta V segments being productive about 87% or about 30% of the time. Common viral pathogens seemed, in a later analysis, to connect with several of the most significant clusters. In a later analysis, TCR beta V- and J-gene trimming showed a link to a missense DCLRE1C variant.

60 Vbeta and 13 Jbeta primers were used in PCR. The protocol was immunoSEQ multiplex PCR, while the TCRdb copy is restricted to in-frame clones and leaves out a portion. The profile shows some 130,000 clones, 80% of them singletons. Notes on this clone: Its antigen is undetermined.

Germline CDR1 and CDR2: LGHNA and YSLEER. The V segment lost 1 base and the J segment 3 bases; nucleotides outside the gene matches: 3. This CDR3 has 16 amino acids. The chain carries TRBV4-3 and TRBJ2-7; 13 positions agree with TRBD2. The receptor was derived from a man in his thirties or forties in good health and CMV-seronegative. The sample consisted of PBMCs. CDR3 sequence reads: CASSQGGLAGVYEQYF. CDR3 DNA sequence: TGCGCCAGCAGCCAAGGTGGACTAGCGGGAGTCTACGAGCAGTACTTC.